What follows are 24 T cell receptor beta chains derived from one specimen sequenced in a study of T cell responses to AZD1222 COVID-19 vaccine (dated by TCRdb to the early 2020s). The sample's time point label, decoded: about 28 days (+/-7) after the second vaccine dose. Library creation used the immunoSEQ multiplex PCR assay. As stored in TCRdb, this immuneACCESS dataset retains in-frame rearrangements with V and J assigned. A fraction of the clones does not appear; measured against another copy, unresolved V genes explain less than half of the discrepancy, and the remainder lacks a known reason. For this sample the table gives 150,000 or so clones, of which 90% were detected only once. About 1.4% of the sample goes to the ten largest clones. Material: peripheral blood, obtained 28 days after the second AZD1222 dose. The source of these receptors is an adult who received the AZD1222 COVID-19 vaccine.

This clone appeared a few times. The chain's CDR3 is CASSQERGYGYTF. CDR3 bases: TGCGCCAGCAGCCAAGAACGGGGTTACGGCTACACCTTC. The V gene is TRBV4-1, the J gene TRBJ1-2; D not certain. V was cut by 0 bases and J by 8 bases, with 10 bases left in between. The CDR3 consists of 13 residues. Per germline, CDR1 MGHRA and CDR2 YSYEKL.

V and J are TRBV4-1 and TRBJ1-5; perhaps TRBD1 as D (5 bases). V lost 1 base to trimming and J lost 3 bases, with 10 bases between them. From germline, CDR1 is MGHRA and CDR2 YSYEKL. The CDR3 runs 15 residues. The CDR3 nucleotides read TGCGCCAGCAGCCAAGGGGACGGGATCAATCAGCCCCAGCATTTT. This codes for CASSQGDGINQPQHF.

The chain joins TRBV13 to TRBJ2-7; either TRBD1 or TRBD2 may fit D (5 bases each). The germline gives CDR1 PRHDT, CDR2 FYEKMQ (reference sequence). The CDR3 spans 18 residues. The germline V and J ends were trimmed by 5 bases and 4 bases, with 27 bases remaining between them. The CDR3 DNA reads TGTGCCAGCAGCCCCCCCCGTCTGGGTTCCTCGGGGCAATACGAGCAGTACTTC. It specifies CASSPPRLGSSGQYEQYF.

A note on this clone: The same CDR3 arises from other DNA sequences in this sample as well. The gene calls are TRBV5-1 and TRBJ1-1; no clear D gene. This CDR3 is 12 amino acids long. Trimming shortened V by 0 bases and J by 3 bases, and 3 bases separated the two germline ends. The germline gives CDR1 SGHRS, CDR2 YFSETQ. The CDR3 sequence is CASSLGDTEAFF. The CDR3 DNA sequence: TGCGCCAGCAGCTTGGGGGACACTGAAGCTTTCTTT.

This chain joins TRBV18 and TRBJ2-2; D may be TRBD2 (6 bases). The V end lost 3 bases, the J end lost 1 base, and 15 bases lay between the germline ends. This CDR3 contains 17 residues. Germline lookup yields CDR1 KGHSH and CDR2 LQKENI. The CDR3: CASSPRATEGNTGELFF. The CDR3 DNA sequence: TGTGCCAGCTCACCCAGGGCGACGGAGGGGAACACCGGGGAGCTGTTTTTT.

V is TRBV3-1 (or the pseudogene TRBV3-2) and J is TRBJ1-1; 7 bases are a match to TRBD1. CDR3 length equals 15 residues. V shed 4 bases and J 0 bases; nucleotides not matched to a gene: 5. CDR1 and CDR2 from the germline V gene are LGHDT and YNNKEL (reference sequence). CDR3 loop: CASSPLDRLNTEAFF. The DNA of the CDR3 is TGTGCCAGCAGCCCATTGGACAGGCTGAACACTGAAGCTTTCTTT.

Written as DNA, the CDR3 is TGTGCCATCAGTGATCTGGCTTCTGGGACATACGAGCAGTACTTC. Protein sequence: CAISDLASGTYEQYF. The chain couples TRBV10-3 to TRBJ2-7; possible D gene TRBD1, 6 bases. The CDR3 totals 15 residues. Trimming shortened V by 3 bases and J by 4 bases, and 16 bases separated the two germline ends. Per the germline V gene, CDR1 is ENHRY and CDR2 is SYGVKD.

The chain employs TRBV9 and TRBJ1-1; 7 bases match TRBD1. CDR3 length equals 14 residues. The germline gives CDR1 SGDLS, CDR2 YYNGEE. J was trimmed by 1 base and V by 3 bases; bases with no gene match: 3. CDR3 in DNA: TGTGCCAGCAGCGAAGGGGGCAAGAACACTGAAGCTTTCTTT. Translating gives CASSEGGKNTEAFF.

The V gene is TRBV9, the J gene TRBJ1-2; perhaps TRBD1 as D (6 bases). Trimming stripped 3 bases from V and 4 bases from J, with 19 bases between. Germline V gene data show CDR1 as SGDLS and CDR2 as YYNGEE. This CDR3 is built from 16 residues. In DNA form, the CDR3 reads TGTGCCAGCAGCGGCCCCGGGGCGGCCAGGGGCTATGGCTACACCTTC. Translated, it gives CASSGPGAARGYGYTF.

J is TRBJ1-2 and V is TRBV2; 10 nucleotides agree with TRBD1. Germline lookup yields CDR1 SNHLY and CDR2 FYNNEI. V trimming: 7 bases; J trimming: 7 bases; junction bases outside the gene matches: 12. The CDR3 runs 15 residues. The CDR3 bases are TGTGCCAGCATCCCCTTGAGGACAGGGGGGGGTGGCTACACCTTC. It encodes CASIPLRTGGGGYTF. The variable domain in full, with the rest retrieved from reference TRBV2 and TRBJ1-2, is EPEVTQTPSHQVTQMGQEVILRCVPISNHLYFYWYRQILGQKVEFLVSFYNNEISEKSEIFDDQFSVERPDGSNFTLKIRSTKLEDSAMYFCASIPLRTGGGGYTFGSGTRLTVV.

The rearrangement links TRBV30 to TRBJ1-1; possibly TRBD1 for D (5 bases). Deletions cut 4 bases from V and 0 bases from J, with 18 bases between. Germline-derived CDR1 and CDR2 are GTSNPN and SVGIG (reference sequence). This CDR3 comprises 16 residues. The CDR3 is CAWKRGGFLMNTEAFF. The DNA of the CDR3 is TGTGCCTGGAAAAGGGGCGGATTTCTAATGAACACTGAAGCTTTCTTT. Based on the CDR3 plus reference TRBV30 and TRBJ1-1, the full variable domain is SQTIHQWPATLVQPVGSPLSLECTVEGTSNPNLYWYRQAAGRGLQLLFYSVGIGQISSEVPQNLSASRPQDRQFILSSKKLLLSDSGFYLCAWKRGGFLMNTEAFFGQGTRLTVV.

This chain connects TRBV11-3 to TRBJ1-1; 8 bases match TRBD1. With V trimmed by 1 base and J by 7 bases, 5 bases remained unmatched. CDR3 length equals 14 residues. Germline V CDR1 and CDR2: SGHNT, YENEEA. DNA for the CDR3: TGTGCCAGCAGCTTAGCCCCCGGACAGGGTGAAGCTTTCTTT. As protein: CASSLAPGQGEAFF.

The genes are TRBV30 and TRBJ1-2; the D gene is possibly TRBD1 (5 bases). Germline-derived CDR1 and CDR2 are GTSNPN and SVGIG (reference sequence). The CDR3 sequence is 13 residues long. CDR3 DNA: TGTGCATTTAGTCACCGGGGGTCCTATGGCTACACCTTC. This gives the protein CAFSHRGSYGYTF. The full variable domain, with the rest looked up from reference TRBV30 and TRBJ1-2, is SQTIHQWPATLVQPVGSPLSLECTVEGTSNPNLYWYRQAAGRGLQLLFYSVGIGQISSEVPQNLSASRPQDRQFILSSKKLLLSDSGFYLCAFSHRGSYGYTFGSGTRLTVV.

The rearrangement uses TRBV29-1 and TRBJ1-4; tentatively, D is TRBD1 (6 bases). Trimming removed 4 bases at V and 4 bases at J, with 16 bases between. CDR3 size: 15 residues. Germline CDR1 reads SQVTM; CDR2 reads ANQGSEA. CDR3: CSVGPRGGLNEKLFF. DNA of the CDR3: TGCAGCGTTGGCCCTCGGGGGGGGCTTAATGAAAAACTGTTTTTT. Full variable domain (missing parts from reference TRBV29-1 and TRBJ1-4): SAVISQKPSRDICQRGTSLTIQCQVDSQVTMMFWYRQQPGQSLTLIATANQGSEATYESGFVIDKFPISRPNLTFSTLTVSNMSPEDSSIYLCSVGPRGGLNEKLFFGSGTQLSVL.

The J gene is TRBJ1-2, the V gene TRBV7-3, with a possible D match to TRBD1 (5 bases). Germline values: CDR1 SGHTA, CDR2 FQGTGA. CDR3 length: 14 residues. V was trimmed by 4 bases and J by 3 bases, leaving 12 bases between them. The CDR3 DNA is TGTGCCAGCAGCTCAGATGGGGCCGACTATGGCTACACCTTC. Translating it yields CASSSDGADYGYTF. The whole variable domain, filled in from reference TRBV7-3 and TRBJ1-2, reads GAGVSQTPSNKVTEKGKYVELRCDPISGHTALYWYRQSLGQGPEFLIYFQGTGAADDSGLPNDRFFAVRPEGSVSTLKIQRTERGDSAVYLCASSSDGADYGYTFGSGTRLTVV.

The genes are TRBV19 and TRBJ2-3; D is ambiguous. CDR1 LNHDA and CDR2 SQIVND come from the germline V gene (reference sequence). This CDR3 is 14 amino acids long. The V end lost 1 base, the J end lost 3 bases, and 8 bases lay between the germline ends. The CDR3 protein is CASSIGRATDTQYF. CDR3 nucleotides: TGTGCCAGTAGTATAGGCCGGGCGACAGATACGCAGTATTTT. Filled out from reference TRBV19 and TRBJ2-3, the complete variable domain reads DGGITQSPKYLFRKEGQNVTLSCEQNLNHDAMYWYRQDPGQGLRLIYYSQIVNDFQKGDIAEGYSVSREKKESFPLTVTSAQKNPTAFYLCASSIGRATDTQYFGPGTRLTVL.

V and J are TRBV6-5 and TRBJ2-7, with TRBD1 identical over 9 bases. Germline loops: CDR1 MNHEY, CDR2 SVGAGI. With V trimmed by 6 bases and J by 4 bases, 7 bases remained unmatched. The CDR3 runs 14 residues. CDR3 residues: CASRFRDREYEQYF. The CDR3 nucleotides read TGTGCCAGCAGATTTAGGGACAGGGAATACGAGCAGTACTTC.

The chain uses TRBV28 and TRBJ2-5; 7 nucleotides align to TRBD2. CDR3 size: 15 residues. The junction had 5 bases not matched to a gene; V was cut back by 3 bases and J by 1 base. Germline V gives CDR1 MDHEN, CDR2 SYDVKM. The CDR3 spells CASSLVAGSQETQYF. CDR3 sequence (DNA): TGTGCCAGCAGTTTGGTAGCGGGTAGCCAAGAGACCCAGTACTTC.

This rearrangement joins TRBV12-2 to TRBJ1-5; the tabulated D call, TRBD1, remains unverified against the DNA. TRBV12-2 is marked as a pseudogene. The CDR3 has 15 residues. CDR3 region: CASRFPDRPNQPQHF. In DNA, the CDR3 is TGTGCAAGTCGCTTTCCGGACAGGCCAAATCAGCCCCAGCATTTT.

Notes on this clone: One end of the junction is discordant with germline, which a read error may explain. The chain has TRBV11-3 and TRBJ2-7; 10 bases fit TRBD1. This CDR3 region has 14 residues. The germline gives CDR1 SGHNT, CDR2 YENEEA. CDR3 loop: CASTLGTGVYEQYF. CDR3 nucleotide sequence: TGTGCCAGCACCTTAGGGACAGGGGTGTACGAGCAGTACTTC.

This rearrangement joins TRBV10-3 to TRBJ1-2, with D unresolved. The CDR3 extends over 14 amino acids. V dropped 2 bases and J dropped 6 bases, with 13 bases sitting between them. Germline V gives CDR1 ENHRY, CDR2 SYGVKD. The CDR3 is CAISEKISANGYTF. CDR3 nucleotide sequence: TGTGCCATCAGTGAGAAGATAAGTGCGAATGGCTACACCTTC.

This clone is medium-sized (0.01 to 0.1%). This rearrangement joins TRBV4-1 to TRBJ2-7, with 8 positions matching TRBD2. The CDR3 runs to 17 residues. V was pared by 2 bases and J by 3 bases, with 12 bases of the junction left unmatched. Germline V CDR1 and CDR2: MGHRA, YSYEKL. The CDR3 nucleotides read TGCGCCAGCAGCCAATACTTTGCGGGAGGTACCGTCTACGAGCAGTACTTC. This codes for CASSQYFAGGTVYEQYF.

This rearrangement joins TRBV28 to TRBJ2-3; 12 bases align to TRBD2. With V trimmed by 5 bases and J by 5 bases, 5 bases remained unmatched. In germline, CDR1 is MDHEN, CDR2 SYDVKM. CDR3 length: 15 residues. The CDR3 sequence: CASSLAGGPIDTQYF. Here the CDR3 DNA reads TGTGCCAGCAGTCTAGCGGGAGGGCCGATAGATACGCAGTATTTT.

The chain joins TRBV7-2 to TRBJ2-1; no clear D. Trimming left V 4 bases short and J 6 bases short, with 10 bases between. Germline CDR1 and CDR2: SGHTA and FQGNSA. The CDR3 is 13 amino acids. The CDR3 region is CASSSPPGNEQFF. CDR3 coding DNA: TGTGCCAGCAGCTCACCACCCGGCAATGAGCAGTTCTTC.